The clone carrying this TCR beta chain occurred a few times. The data are from a study of T cells after yellow fever vaccination. The ends were cut back, 1 base at V and 4 bases at J, with 15 bases in the middle. Looked up from germline, CDR1 is SGHTA and CDR2 is FQGNSA. The CDR3 is made up of 16 amino acids. Each CDR3 protein gets one entry after TCRdb re-called the 5' RACE reads with MiXCR. The sample has 620,000 or so distinct CDR3 sequences, less than 20% seen once. The J gene is TRBJ2-3, the V gene TRBV7-2; D is perhaps TRBD2 (5 bases). The clonotype comes from a man between 18 and 35 years old who received the YFV17D yellow fever vaccine. This specimen was PBMCs, taken around 5 days after the first yellow fever vaccination. CDR3 residues: CASSLGGWNPSDTQYF. The CDR3 region has the DNA TGTGCCAGCAGCTTAGGAGGGTGGAACCCCTCAGATACGCAGTATTTT.